One and the same sample provided the 17 T cell receptor beta chains below, sequenced in a study of OX40 agonist ivuxolimab in advanced cancers. The method was immunoSEQ multiplex PCR; TCRdb's version includes in-frame clones alone and lacks a portion of them. Of 48,000 or so clones listed, around 80% are singletons. Sample: CD4+ or CD8+ T cells sorted from blood, taken in a trial of the OX40 agonist ivuxolimab. The receptors here all came from an adult with an advanced solid tumor such as melanoma, head and neck, liver or kidney cancer.

The chain employs TRBV6-5 and TRBJ2-7; 9 nucleotides line up with TRBD1. Germline V lookup: CDR1 MNHEY, CDR2 SVGAGI. V gave up 1 base and J gave up 6 bases; unmatched junction bases: 7. This CDR3 has 15 residues. The CDR3 reads CASSYFVGTGSEQYF. The DNA for the CDR3 is TGTGCCAGCAGTTACTTTGTTGGGACAGGGAGCGAGCAGTACTTC.

The rearrangement uses TRBV7-9 and TRBJ1-2, with 7 bases that match TRBD1. Germline CDR1 reads SEHNR; CDR2 reads FQNEAQ (reference sequence). CDR3 size: 14 residues. The V gene end was trimmed by 7 bases and the J gene end by 2 bases; junction bases not matched to a gene: 7. The CDR3: CASNIPGQNYGYTF. The CDR3 DNA sequence: TGTGCCAGCAACATACCGGGACAGAACTATGGCTACACCTTC.

The chain is built from TRBV11-2 and TRBJ2-5, with 8 bases that match TRBD1. J lost 4 bases, V lost 2 bases, and 9 bases had no gene match. CDR3 length: 16 residues. Germline CDR1 and CDR2: SGHAT and FQNNGV. Written as DNA, the CDR3 is TGTGCCAGCAGCTTATTGGCCAGGGGGCGAGGAGAGACCCAGTACTTC. Translating gives CASSLLARGRGETQYF.

The rearrangement uses TRBV9 and TRBJ2-5, with D possibly being TRBD2 (6 bases). The CDR3 has 14 residues. Trimming took off 4 bases at V and 4 bases at J, with 14 bases between the two ends. CDR1 is SGDLS, CDR2 YYNGEE, per germline. The CDR3 DNA reads as TGTGCCAGCAGCCAGGCAGTGGGGGGAGAGACCCAGTACTTC. It translates to CASSQAVGGETQYF.

The rearrangement joins TRBV6-1 to TRBJ1-2; D unresolved. V was shortened by 1 base and J by 4 bases, with 7 bases between the two germline ends. This CDR3 is 13 amino acids long. Germline CDR1 reads MNHNS; CDR2 reads SASEGT. Written as DNA, the CDR3 is TGTGCCAGCAGTGAAGTGGCAGCCTATGGCTACACCTTC. It codes for CASSEVAAYGYTF.

This clone was recorded a few times. The gene calls are TRBV19 and TRBJ2-2, with D possibly TRBD1 on 6 matching bases. CDR1 is LNHDA, CDR2 SQIVND, per germline (reference sequence). The CDR3 loop spans 15 amino acids. V shed 6 bases and J shed 3 bases, with 14 bases lying between them. CDR3 sequence reads: CASSQTGSDTGELFF. DNA for the CDR3: TGTGCCAGTAGCCAAACAGGGTCGGACACCGGGGAGCTGTTTTTT.

This rearrangement joins TRBV18 to TRBJ2-2; D remains ambiguous. Germline V gene lookup returns CDR1 KGHSH and CDR2 LQKENI. The CDR3 totals 14 residues. V was trimmed by 3 bases and J by 0 bases, leaving 5 bases between them. The CDR3 reads CASSPTPNTGELFF. The DNA for the CDR3 is TGTGCCAGCTCACCGACCCCGAACACCGGGGAGCTGTTTTTT.

This clone has a single count. V gene TRBV6-6 combines with J gene TRBJ1-1, with D hard to call. Trimming left V 0 bases short and J 4 bases short, with 9 bases between. Germline V lookup: CDR1 MNHNY, CDR2 SVGAGI (reference sequence). The CDR3 extends over 14 amino acids. The CDR3 DNA reads TGTGCCAGCAGTTACTCTCCCAGCCCCACTGAAGCTTTCTTT. Amino acids: CASSYSPSPTEAFF.

The chain combines TRBV5-6 with TRBJ1-2; the D gene is possibly TRBD1 (6 bases). CDR1 SGHDT and CDR2 YYEEEE come from the germline V gene. The CDR3 consists of 17 residues. V was trimmed by 7 bases and J by 3 bases, leaving 25 bases between them. The chain's CDR3 is CASGPSGHPSTDYGYTF. For the CDR3, the DNA is TGTGCCAGCGGCCCCTCGGGACACCCCTCAACCGACTATGGCTACACCTTC.

Only a few counts were recorded for this clone. The chain couples TRBV28 to TRBJ1-2; no firm D call. The CDR3 loop spans 13 amino acids. The germline V and J ends were trimmed by 4 bases and 0 bases, with 6 bases remaining between them. Germline V gives CDR1 MDHEN, CDR2 SYDVKM. CDR3 sequence (DNA): TGTGCCAGCAGTTGGGGAGCTAACTATGGCTACACCTTC. Translated: CASSWGANYGYTF.

This clone was counted only a few times. The gene calls are TRBV4-1 and TRBJ1-1; 9 bases align to TRBD1. Germline V gene data show CDR1 as MGHRA and CDR2 as YSYEKL. The CDR3 is made up of 18 amino acids. Trimming took 4 bases from V and 2 from J; bases not matched to a gene: 14. CDR3 region: CASSRFIGDRVGNTEAFF. CDR3 bases: TGCGCCAGCAGCCGGTTTATCGGGGACAGGGTGGGAAACACTGAAGCTTTCTTT.

This clone was seen a single time. V and J are TRBV6-5 and TRBJ1-2, with D perhaps TRBD1 (5 bases). CDR1 and CDR2 (germline): MNHEY, SVGAGI. The CDR3 contains 14 residues. The V end lost 2 bases, the J end lost 3 bases, and 10 bases lay between the germline ends. The CDR3 region is CASSYRGGYYGYTF. In nucleotides, the CDR3 is TGTGCCAGCAGTTACAGGGGAGGGTACTATGGCTACACCTTC.

A few counts support this clone. The V call is TRBV30, the J call TRBJ1-1; possibly TRBD1 for D (5 bases). V was trimmed by 0 bases and J by 1 base, leaving 9 bases between them. Germline values: CDR1 GTSNPN, CDR2 SVGIG (reference sequence). CDR3 length: 14 amino acids. The CDR3 region has the DNA TGTGCCTGGAGTGTAAAGGGGTGGAACACTGAAGCTTTCTTT. Its translation is CAWSVKGWNTEAFF.

V is TRBV5-1 and J is TRBJ2-7; D may be TRBD1 (5 bases). The CDR3 loop spans 14 amino acids. The V gene lost 5 bases and the J gene lost 0 bases, with 12 bases spanning the gap. Germline V gene lookup returns CDR1 SGHRS and CDR2 YFSETQ. Here the CDR3 reads CASRVRANSYEQYF. The CDR3 coding sequence is TGCGCCAGCAGAGTCAGGGCGAACTCCTACGAGCAGTACTTC. Together with reference TRBV5-1 and TRBJ2-7, the CDR3 gives the full variable domain: KAGVTQTPRYLIKTRGQQVTLSCSPISGHRSVSWYQQTPGQGLQFLFEYFSETQRNKGNFPGRFSGRQFSNSRSEMNVSTLELGDSALYLCASRVRANSYEQYFGPGTRLTVT.

CDR3 amino acids: CASSLGSRLKETQYF. The CDR3 DNA follows: TGTGCCAGCAGCTTAGGGTCTAGGCTCAAAGAGACCCAGTACTTC. The V and J genes are TRBV11-2 and TRBJ2-5; D not resolved. CDR1 SGHAT and CDR2 FQNNGV come from the germline V gene. Deletions cut 1 base from V and 3 bases from J, with 12 bases between. CDR3 length equals 15 residues.

V is TRBV30 and J is TRBJ1-1; 7 nucleotides align to TRBD1. Trimming took 0 bases from V and 1 from J; bases not matched to a gene: 14. Germline-derived CDR1 and CDR2 are GTSNPN and SVGIG (reference sequence). The CDR3 is 18 amino acids. The CDR3 protein is CAWSVRGTVLQGNTEAFF. The CDR3 DNA sequence: TGTGCCTGGAGTGTACGGGGGACAGTTCTCCAAGGGAACACTGAAGCTTTCTTT.

CDR3 loop: CASSLVGETGETQYF. The CDR3 nucleotides are TGTGCCAGCAGCTTGGTAGGGGAGACGGGAGAGACCCAGTACTTC. This chain links TRBV5-4 with TRBJ2-5; D assignment may be TRBD1 or TRBD2 (5 bases each). The CDR3 has 15 amino acids. V gave up 0 bases and J gave up 4 bases, with 13 bases separating them. CDR1 and CDR2 from the germline V gene are SGHNT and YYREEE (reference sequence).